A single count supports the clone carrying this TCR beta chain. Its antigen is undetermined. This entry is derived from a study of chemoradiotherapy in HPV16-positive cancers. As for the study in general: A couple of HPV16-positive patients' cells yielded candidate HPV-specific clones and common motifs. General study points: Only a couple of HPV16-positive patients supplied the functional HPV-specificity definition. Candidate HPV-specific clones and E7-related TCR motifs grew in tumor during treatment. In HPV16-positive patients, HPV-responsive T-cell expansion tracked better recurrence-free survival.

CDR3 length: 15 amino acids. Germline CDR1 is MDHEN and CDR2 is SYDVKM. V shed 6 bases and J 6 bases; nucleotides not matched to a gene: 8. Repertoires were generated with immunoSEQ multiplex PCR, while TCRdb's copy carries only in-frame clones and drops some. The sample holds roughly 8,300 clones, around 75% seen once. The receptor was isolated from a human donor with HPV-associated anogenital cancer. The V call is TRBV28, the J call TRBJ2-1, with 10 bases identical to TRBD1. The material sequenced was tumor tissue, taken from a patient who underwent chemoradiotherapy. The CDR3 protein is CASRIGTGAPNEQFF. The CDR3, as DNA: TGTGCCAGCAGAATAGGGACAGGGGCACCCAATGAGCAGTTCTTC.